This T cell receptor beta chain was documented in a study of CD8+CD57+ T cells in acquired aplastic anemia. Germline V gene lookup returns CDR1 SQVTM and CDR2 ANQGSEA. Germline trimming cut 5 bases from V and 4 bases from J; bases unmatched to any gene: 4. This CDR3 has 13 residues. Genomic DNA provided the template from which TCR beta VDJ and CDR3 profiles were obtained. TCRdb reprocessed the reads with MiXCR, giving one entry per CDR3 protein. This repertoire shows some 150,000 distinct CDR3 sequences, 35% to 50% found once; its top ten account for roughly 8.9%. Study observations and caveats: Found in both controls and patients were around 29 CD8+ CDR3 sequences.

For this clonotype: Its antigen is not known.

The chain carries TRBV29-1 and TRBJ2-5; 10 bases fit TRBD1. Sequences were obtained from sorted CD4+, CD8+, or CD8+CD57+ T cells (not recorded which) from PBMCs. This sequence was found in a human donor in good health, serving as a control. The CDR3 region has the DNA TGCAGCGTTCGACAGGGGGCGCGAGAGACCCAGTACTTC. This sequence encodes CSVRQGARETQYF.